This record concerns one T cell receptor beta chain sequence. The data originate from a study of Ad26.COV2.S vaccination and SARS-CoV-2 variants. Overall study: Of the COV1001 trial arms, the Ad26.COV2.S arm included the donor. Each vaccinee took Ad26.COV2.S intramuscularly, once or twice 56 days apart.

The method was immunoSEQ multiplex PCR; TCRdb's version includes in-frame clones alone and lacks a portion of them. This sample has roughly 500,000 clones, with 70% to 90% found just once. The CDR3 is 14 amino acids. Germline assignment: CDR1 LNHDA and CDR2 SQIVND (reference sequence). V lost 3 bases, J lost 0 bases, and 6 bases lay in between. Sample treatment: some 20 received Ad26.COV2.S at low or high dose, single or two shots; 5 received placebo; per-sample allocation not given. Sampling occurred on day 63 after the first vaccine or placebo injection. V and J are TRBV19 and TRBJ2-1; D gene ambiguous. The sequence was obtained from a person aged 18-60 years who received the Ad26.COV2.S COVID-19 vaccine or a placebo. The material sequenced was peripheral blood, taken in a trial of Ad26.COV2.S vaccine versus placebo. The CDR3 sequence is CASSIQSSYNEQFF. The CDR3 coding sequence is TGTGCCAGTAGTATCCAGAGCTCCTACAATGAGCAGTTCTTC.